Many counts were recorded for the clone carrying this T cell receptor (beta chain). The time point was: sample taken at primary tumor resection. Material for sequencing was whole RNA from tumor, nontumor lung or frozen PBMC, left unsorted. V shed 2 bases and J shed 2 bases, with 7 bases lying between them. The CDR3 sequence is 13 residues long. Germline-derived CDR1 and CDR2 are SGHRS and YFSETQ. The sample comes from a study of spatial heterogeneity in lung cancer. Study information: Beta-chain sequences were consistently detected more often than alpha-chain sequences.

Via MiXCR, TCRdb re-called the 5' RACE reads, giving one row per CDR3 protein. The sample consists of nearly 50,000 distinct CDR3 sequences, 7.5% to 9% of them appearing once. The receptor was derived from a female donor with early-stage non-small cell lung cancer. The starting material was PBMCs, obtained at surgery. The chain is built from TRBV5-1 and TRBJ1-2; possible D gene TRBD1, 6 bases. The CDR3 DNA reads TGCGCCAGCAGCTTAGGACAGAACTATGGCTACACCTTC. It codes for CASSLGQNYGYTF.